What follows are 14 T cell receptor beta chains derived from one specimen sequenced in a study of T cell repertoires in cytomegalovirus infection. TCRdb independently ran MiXCR on the reads; one entry per CDR3 protein. The sample lists about 200,000 distinct CDR3 sequences, approximately 9.6% occurring once. The sequenced material came from PBMCs. These receptors all stem from a human donor in good health (CMV status not recorded). Some clones in this sample may be carry-over from other donors' samples.

This clonotype was seen a handful of times. The V gene is TRBV20-1, the J gene TRBJ1-1, with unresolved D. The V gene lost 7 bases and the J gene lost 4 bases, with 7 bases spanning the gap. The CDR3 extends over 10 amino acids. CDR1 DFQATT and CDR2 SNEGSKA come from the germline V gene (reference sequence). The CDR3 spells CSVASTEAFF. The CDR3 DNA follows: TGCAGTGTTGCGTCCACTGAAGCTTTCTTT.

The chain carries TRBV28 and TRBJ1-2; a possible D gene is TRBD1 (5 bases). The CDR3 is made up of 15 amino acids. The germline V and J ends were trimmed by 8 bases and 4 bases, with 20 bases remaining between them. CDR1 and CDR2 (germline): MDHEN, SYDVKM. The CDR3: CASHASEGRVYGYTF. In nucleotides, the CDR3 is TGTGCCAGCCACGCTTCTGAGGGGAGGGTCTATGGCTACACCTTC.

The chain has TRBV6-4 and TRBJ2-1, with 10 nucleotides matching TRBD2. Germline V gives CDR1 MRHNA, CDR2 SNTAGT. The CDR3 runs to 16 residues. The J segment lost 4 bases and the V segment lost 4 bases, leaving 7 bases of the junction unmatched. CDR3 amino acids: CASSAARTSGYNEQFF. CDR3 in DNA: TGTGCCAGCAGTGCGGCTAGGACTAGCGGATACAATGAGCAGTTCTTC.

This clonotype showed up many times. The V call is TRBV14, the J call TRBJ1-4; D gene unclear. V lost 0 bases, J lost 4 bases, and 6 bases lay in between. This CDR3 is built from 14 residues. Germline CDR1 is SGHDN and CDR2 is FVKESK. This CDR3 reads CASSQEGRNEKLFF. CDR3 bases: TGTGCCAGCAGCCAAGAAGGACGTAATGAAAAACTGTTTTTT.

This clonotype has a count of ten or more. The genes are TRBV6-1 and TRBJ1-1; D is uncertain. Germline CDR1 and CDR2: MNHNS and SASEGT. V was shortened by 2 bases and J by 0 bases, with 13 bases between the two germline ends. This CDR3 comprises 16 residues. For the CDR3, the DNA is TGTGCCAGCAGTGAAAGCCCCGGTCGCATGAACACTGAAGCTTTCTTT. Amino acid sequence: CASSESPGRMNTEAFF.

This clonotype was recorded at least ten times. The chain carries TRBV7-2 and TRBJ2-1; D perhaps matches TRBD1 (7 bases). The CDR3 length is 15 residues. Germline V gene data show CDR1 as SGHTA and CDR2 as FQGNSA. V was pared by 5 bases and J by 5 bases, with 16 bases between. In nucleotides, the CDR3 is TGTGCCAGCAGCCGGGCGGGACAGCTCCACAATGAGCAGTTCTTC. Translation gives CASSRAGQLHNEQFF.

This clonotype was recorded a few times. The genes are TRBV7-2 and TRBJ2-2; D gene unclear. Germline-derived CDR1 and CDR2 are SGHTA and FQGNSA. The CDR3 contains 13 residues. V shed 4 bases and J shed 0 bases, with 3 bases lying between them. The CDR3 sequence: CASSWANTGELFF. The CDR3 bases are TGTGCCAGCAGCTGGGCGAACACCGGGGAGCTGTTTTTT.

There are many counts of this clonotype. The J gene is TRBJ1-2, the V gene TRBV7-9, with no clear D. Germline V CDR1 and CDR2: SEHNR, FQNEAQ (reference sequence). CDR3 length: 11 residues. V was shortened by 3 bases and J by 7 bases, with 6 bases between the two germline ends. CDR3 sequence reads: CASSFNGGYTF. CDR3 sequence (DNA): TGTGCCAGCAGCTTCAACGGTGGCTACACCTTC.

This sequence joins TRBV7-3 and TRBJ2-1; 10 bases align to TRBD2. The V and J ends lost 1 base and 8 bases, in that order; junction bases with no gene match: 14. This CDR3 contains 18 residues. Looked up from germline, CDR1 is SGHTA and CDR2 is FQGTGA. Here the CDR3 reads CASSLIGSSGSLRDEQFF. CDR3 in DNA: TGTGCCAGCAGCTTAATTGGGTCTAGCGGGAGTCTACGCGATGAGCAGTTCTTC.

This clonotype was recorded a few times. The V call is TRBV27, the J call TRBJ2-7; possibly TRBD2 for D (5 bases). The CDR3 is 14 amino acids. CDR1 and CDR2 (germline): MNHEY, SMNVEV (reference sequence). V was clipped by 5 bases and J by 5 bases, with 16 bases between them. Written as DNA, the CDR3 is TGTGCCAGCAGTCCGCCAGGAGAGGGCCACGAGCAGTACTTC. Encoded protein: CASSPPGEGHEQYF.

This clonotype was seen only a few times. The rearrangement joins TRBV4-1 to TRBJ2-1, with D maybe TRBD1 (5 bases). The CDR3 is 16 residues long. Between the trimmed V and J ends, which lost 0 bases and 9 bases, there was a span of 18 bases. Germline CDR1 reads MGHRA; CDR2 reads YSYEKL. The CDR3 loop is CASSQDHPAGSGEQFF. In DNA, the CDR3 is TGCGCCAGCAGCCAAGATCATCCGGCAGGGTCGGGTGAGCAGTTCTTC.

This clonotype was counted ten times or more. J is TRBJ2-1 and V is TRBV7-6; 7 bases line up with TRBD1. The CDR3 has 16 amino acids. The junction had 9 bases not matched to a gene; V was cut back by 5 bases and J by 2 bases. Germline V gene data show CDR1 as SGHVS and CDR2 as FNYEAQ. The CDR3 protein is CASSPQGQLTYNEQFF. CDR3 in DNA: TGTGCCAGCAGCCCCCAGGGACAGTTAACCTACAATGAGCAGTTCTTC.

Many counts were recorded for this clonotype. V gene TRBV7-2 combines with J gene TRBJ1-2; D ambiguous. V was trimmed by 5 bases and J by 8 bases, leaving 27 bases between them. This CDR3 is 17 amino acids long. CDR1 and CDR2 (germline): SGHTA, FQGNSA. The CDR3, as DNA: TGTGCCAGCAGCCCGGGCTCGATAGACGCTACTTCGAGAGGCTACACCTTC. Encoded protein: CASSPGSIDATSRGYTF. The full variable domain, its missing parts supplied by reference TRBV7-2 and TRBJ1-2, is GAGVSQSPSNKVTEKGKDVELRCDPISGHTALYWYRQSLGQGLEFLIYFQGNSAPDKSGLPSDRFSAERTGGSVSTLTIQRTQQEDSAVYLCASSPGSIDATSRGYTFGSGTRLTVV.

This clonotype was detected many times. The chain links TRBV7-2 to TRBJ2-3; 8 bases agree with TRBD2. V shed 3 bases, J shed 4 bases, and the junction held 6 bases outside the gene matches. CDR1 and CDR2 (germline): SGHTA, FQGNSA. The CDR3 runs 15 residues. DNA for the CDR3: TGTGCCAGCAGCTTCCAGCGGGAGCTCTCAGATACGCAGTATTTT. Protein product: CASSFQRELSDTQYF.